The 3 T cell receptor beta chains reported below all come from one sample, sequenced in a study of cytomegalovirus exposure and HLA in healthy donors. Profiling relied on immunoSEQ multiplex PCR, and the TCRdb table lists in-frame clones only, not all of them. The data hold about 130,000 clones, with 89% observed a single time. Material for sequencing was PBMCs. These receptors were obtained from a woman aged 18-29 years in good health and CMV-seropositive.

The V gene is TRBV5-1, the J gene TRBJ1-1; 7 nucleotides line up with TRBD1. The CDR3 totals 14 residues. Germline lookup yields CDR1 SGHRS and CDR2 YFSETQ. Trimming at V came to 4 bases and at J to 4 bases, leaving 7 bases not matched to a gene. The CDR3 DNA reads TGCGCCAGCAGCGGGACAGCGGTCCGCACTGAAGCTTTCTTT. Residues: CASSGTAVRTEAFF.

V is TRBV5-4 and J is TRBJ2-3, with 7 nucleotides matching TRBD2. The CDR3 consists of 16 residues. CDR1 is SGHNT and CDR2 is YYREEE in the germline V gene (reference sequence). Trimming at V came to 4 bases and at J to 2 bases, leaving 10 bases not matched to a gene. The CDR3: CASSPGRTTATDTQYF. The CDR3, as DNA: TGTGCCAGCAGCCCCGGGAGGACTACCGCCACAGATACGCAGTATTTT.

This chain links TRBV5-3 with TRBJ1-1; 8 nucleotides match TRBD1. TRBV5-3 is labeled an ORF, and its function is uncertain. The CDR3 runs to 13 residues. After removal of 4 bases from V and 1 base from J, the junction contained 0 bases not matched to a gene. CDR3 DNA: TGTGCCAGAAGCGGACAGGGGAACACTGAAGCTTTCTTT. It encodes CARSGQGNTEAFF.